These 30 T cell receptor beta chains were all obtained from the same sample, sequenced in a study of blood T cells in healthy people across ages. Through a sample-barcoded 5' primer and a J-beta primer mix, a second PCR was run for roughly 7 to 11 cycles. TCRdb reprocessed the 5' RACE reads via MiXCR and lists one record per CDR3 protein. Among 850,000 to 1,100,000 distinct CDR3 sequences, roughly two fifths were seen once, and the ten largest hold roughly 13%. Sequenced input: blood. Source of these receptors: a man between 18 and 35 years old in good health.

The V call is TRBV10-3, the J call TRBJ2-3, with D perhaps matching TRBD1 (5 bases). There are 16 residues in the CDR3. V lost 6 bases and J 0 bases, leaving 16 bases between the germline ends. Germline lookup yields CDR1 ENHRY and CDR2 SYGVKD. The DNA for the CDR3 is TGTGCCATCAGGGGAACAGGTACCCCTAGCACAGATACGCAGTATTTT. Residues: CAIRGTGTPSTDTQYF.

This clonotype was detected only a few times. CDR3 coding DNA: TGTGCCAGCAGTTTATCGATCGACAATGAGCAGTTCTTC. Translated, it gives CASSLSIDNEQFF. The V and J genes are TRBV27 and TRBJ2-1; D call uncertain. The CDR3 covers 13 residues. V lost 0 bases to trimming and J lost 5 bases, with 5 bases between them. Germline CDR1 reads MNHEY; CDR2 reads SMNVEV (reference sequence).

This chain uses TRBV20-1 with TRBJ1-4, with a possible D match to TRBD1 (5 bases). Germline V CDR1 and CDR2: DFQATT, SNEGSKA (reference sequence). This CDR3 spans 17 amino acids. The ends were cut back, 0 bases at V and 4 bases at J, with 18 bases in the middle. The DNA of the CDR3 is TGCAGTGCTAGAGACCGGGACGGCGGAAACATTAATGAAAAACTGTTTTTT. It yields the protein CSARDRDGGNINEKLFF.

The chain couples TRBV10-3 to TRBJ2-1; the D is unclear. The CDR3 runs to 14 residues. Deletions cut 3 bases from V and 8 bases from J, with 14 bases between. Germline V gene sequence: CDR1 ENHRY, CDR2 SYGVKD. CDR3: CAISDDRIKDEQFF. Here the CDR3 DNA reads TGTGCCATCAGTGACGATCGTATCAAGGATGAGCAGTTCTTC.

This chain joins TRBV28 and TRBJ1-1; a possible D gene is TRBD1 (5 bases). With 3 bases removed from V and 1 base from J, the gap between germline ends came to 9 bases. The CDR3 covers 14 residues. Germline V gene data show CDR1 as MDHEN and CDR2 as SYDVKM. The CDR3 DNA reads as TGTGCCAGCAGTTTTCCCCAGGGGAACACTGAAGCTTTCTTT. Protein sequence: CASSFPQGNTEAFF.

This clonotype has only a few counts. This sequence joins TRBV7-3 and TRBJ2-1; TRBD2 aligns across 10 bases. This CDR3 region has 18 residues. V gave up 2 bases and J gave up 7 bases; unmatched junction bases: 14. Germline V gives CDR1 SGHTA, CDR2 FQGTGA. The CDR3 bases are TGTGCCAGCAGCTTACGTTCTAGCGGGGGCCAGTTGGGTAATGAGCAGTTCTTC. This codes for CASSLRSSGGQLGNEQFF.

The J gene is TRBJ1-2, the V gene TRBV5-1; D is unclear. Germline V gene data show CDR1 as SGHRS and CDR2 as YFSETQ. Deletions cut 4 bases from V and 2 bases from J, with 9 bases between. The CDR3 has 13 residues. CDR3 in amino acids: CASSVDTNYGYTF. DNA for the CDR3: TGCGCCAGCAGCGTGGATACAAACTATGGCTACACCTTC.

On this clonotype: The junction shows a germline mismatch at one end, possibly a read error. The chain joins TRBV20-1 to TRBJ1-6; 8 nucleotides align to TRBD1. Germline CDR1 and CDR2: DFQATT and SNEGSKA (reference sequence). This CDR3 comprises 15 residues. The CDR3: CRARLPGQGNSPLHF. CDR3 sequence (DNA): TGCCGTGCTAGGCTACCCGGACAGGGTAATTCACCCCTCCACTTT.

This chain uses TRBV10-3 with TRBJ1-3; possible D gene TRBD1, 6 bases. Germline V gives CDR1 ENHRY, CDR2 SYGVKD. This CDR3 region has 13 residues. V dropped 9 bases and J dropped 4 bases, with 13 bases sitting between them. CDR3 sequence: CAIAGVGGNTIYF. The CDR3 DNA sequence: TGTGCCATAGCAGGGGTTGGAGGAAACACCATATATTTT.

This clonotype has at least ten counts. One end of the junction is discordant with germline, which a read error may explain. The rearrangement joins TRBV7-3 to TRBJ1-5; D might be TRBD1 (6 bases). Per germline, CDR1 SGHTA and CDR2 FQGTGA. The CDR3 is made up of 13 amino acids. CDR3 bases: TGTGCCAGCAGCCTAACAGGGTCTCAGCCCCAGCATTTT. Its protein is CASSLTGSQPQHF.

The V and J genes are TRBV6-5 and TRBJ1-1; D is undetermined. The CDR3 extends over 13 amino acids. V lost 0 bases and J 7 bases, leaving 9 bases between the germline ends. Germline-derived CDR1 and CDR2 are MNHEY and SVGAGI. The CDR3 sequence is CASSYSSRIEAFF. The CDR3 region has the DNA TGTGCCAGCAGTTACTCGAGCCGAATTGAAGCTTTCTTT.

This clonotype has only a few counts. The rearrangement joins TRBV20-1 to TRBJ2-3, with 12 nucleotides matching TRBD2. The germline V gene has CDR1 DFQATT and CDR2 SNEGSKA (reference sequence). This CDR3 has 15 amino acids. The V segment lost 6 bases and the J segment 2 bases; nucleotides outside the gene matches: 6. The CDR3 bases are TGCAGTGCACCGAGACTAGCGGGGGCCACAGATACGCAGTATTTT. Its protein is CSAPRLAGATDTQYF.

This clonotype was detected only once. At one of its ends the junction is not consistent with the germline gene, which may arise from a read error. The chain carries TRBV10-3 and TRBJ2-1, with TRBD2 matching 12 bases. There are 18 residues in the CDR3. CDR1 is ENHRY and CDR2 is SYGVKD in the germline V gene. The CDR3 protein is CAISEASGGAVVKNGQFF. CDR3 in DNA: TGTGCCATCAGTGAGGCTAGCGGGGGGGCCGTAGTAAAAAATGGGCAGTTCTTC.

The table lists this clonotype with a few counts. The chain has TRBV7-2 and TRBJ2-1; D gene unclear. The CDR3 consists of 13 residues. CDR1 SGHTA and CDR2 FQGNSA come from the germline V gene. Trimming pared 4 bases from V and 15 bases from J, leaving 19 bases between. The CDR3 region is CASSSPWAISAFF. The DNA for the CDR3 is TGTGCCAGCAGCTCTCCTTGGGCGATATCGGCGTTCTTC.

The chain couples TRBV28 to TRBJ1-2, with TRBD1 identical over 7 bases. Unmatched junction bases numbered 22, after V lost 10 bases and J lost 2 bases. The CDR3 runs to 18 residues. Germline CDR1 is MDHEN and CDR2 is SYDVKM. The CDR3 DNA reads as TGTGCCATCCACTCATACGACAGGGCGGAGGATGGGAACTATGGCTACACCTTC. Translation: CAIHSYDRAEDGNYGYTF.

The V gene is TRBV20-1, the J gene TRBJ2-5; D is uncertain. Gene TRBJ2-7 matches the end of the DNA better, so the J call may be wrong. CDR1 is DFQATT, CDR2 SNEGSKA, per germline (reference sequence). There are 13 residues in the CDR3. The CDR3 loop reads CSAREVGVFEQYF. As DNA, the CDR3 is TGCAGTGCTAGAGAGGTTGGGGTGTTCGAGCAGTACTTC.

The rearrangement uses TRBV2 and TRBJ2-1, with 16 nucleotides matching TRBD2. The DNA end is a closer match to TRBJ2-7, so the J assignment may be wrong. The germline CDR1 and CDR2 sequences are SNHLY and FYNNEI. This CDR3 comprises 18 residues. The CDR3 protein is CASSEGLAGGLSYNEQYF. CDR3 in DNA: TGTGCCAGCAGTGAGGGACTAGCGGGGGGGCTATCCTACAATGAGCAGTACTTC.

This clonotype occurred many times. CDR3 region: CASRQGQDTKYF. CDR3 nucleotide sequence: TGTGCCAGCAGACAGGGACAGGACACGAAGTATTTT. The gene calls are TRBV12-3 or TRBV12-4 and TRBJ2-3; TRBD1 matches at 8 bases. V shed 6 bases, J shed 13 bases, and the junction held 9 bases outside the gene matches. The CDR3 runs 12 residues.

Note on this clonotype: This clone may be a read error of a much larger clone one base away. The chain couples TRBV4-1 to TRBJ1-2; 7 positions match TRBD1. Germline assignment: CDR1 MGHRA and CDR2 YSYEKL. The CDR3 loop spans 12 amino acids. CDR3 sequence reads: CANSLIGTAPTF. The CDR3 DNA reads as TGCGCCAACAGCCTAATCGGGACAGCCCCCACCTTC.

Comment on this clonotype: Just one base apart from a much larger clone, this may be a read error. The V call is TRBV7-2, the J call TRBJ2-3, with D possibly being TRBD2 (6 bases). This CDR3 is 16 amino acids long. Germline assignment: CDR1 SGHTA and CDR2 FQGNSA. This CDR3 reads CANSLEPPGVADTQYF. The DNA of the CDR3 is TGTGCCAACAGCTTAGAACCTCCGGGGGTTGCAGATACGCAGTATTTT.

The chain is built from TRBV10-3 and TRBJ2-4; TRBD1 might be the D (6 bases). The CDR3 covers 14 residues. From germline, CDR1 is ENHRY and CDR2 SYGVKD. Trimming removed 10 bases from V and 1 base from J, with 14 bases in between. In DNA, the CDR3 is TGTGCCACCCGACAGGATGAGGCCAAAAACATTCAGTACTTC. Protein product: CATRQDEAKNIQYF.

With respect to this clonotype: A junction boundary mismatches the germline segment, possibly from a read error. The CDR3 reads CAIGEFGAAVRTNEQFF. For the CDR3, the DNA is TGTGCCATCGGTGAGTTCGGGGCGGCGGTACGGACTAATGAGCAGTTCTTC. The chain is built from TRBV10-3 and TRBJ2-1; D possibly matches TRBD1 or TRBD2 (5 bases each). This CDR3 has 17 residues. Per germline, CDR1 ENHRY and CDR2 SYGVKD.

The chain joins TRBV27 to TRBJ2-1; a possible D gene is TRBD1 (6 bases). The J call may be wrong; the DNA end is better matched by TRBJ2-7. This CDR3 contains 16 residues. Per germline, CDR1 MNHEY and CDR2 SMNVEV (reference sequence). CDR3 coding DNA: TGTGCCAGCAGTTTATATGTCCGGGACAACTACAATGAGCAGTACTTC. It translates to CASSLYVRDNYNEQYF.

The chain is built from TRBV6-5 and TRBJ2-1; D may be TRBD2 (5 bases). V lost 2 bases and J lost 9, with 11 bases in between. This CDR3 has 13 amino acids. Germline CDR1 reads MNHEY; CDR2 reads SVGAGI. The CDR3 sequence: CASSYGLGSEQFF. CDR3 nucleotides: TGTGCCAGCAGTTACGGCCTAGGGAGTGAGCAGTTCTTC.

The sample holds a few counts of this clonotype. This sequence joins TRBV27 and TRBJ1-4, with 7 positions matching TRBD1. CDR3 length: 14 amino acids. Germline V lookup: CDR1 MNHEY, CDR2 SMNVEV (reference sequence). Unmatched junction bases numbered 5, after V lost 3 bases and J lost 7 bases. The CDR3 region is CASSFQQGPEKLFF. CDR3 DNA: TGTGCCAGCAGTTTCCAACAGGGGCCTGAAAAACTGTTTTTT.

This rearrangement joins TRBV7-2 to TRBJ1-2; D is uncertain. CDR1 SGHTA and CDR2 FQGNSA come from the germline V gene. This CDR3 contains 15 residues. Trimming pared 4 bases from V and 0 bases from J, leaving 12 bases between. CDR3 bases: TGTGCCAGCAGCTCCAATTACAGAGCTAACTATGGCTACACCTTC. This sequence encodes CASSSNYRANYGYTF.

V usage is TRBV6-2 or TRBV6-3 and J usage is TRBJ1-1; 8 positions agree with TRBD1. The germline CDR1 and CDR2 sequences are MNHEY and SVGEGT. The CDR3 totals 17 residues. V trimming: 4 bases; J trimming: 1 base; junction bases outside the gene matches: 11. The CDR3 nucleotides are TGTGCCAGCAGTTGGAATAATGGGGACAGGACGAACACTGAAGCTTTCTTT. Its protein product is CASSWNNGDRTNTEAFF.

For the CDR3, the DNA is TGTGCCAGAGGGGTCGGGACCGAAAATGAAAAACTGTTTTTT. This sequence encodes CARGVGTENEKLFF. The V gene is TRBV2, the J gene TRBJ1-4; D is possibly TRBD1 (5 bases). This CDR3 comprises 14 residues. The ends were cut back, 9 bases at V and 5 bases at J, with 16 bases in the middle. The germline V gene has CDR1 SNHLY and CDR2 FYNNEI.

The CDR3 bases are TGCAGTGCAACCCGCACAGCCAAAAACATTCAGTACTTC. Translating gives CSATRTAKNIQYF. The V and J genes are TRBV20-1 and TRBJ2-4; D is undetermined. This CDR3 is 13 amino acids long. V shed 6 bases and J shed 0 bases, with 9 bases lying between them. CDR1 and CDR2 (germline): DFQATT, SNEGSKA (reference sequence).

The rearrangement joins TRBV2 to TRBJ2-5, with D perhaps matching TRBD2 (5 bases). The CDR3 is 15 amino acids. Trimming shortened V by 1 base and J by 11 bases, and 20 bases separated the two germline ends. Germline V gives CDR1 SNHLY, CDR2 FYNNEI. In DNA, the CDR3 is TGTGCCAGCAGTGAAGGGGGAGTCCCCCACAATGAGCAGTACTTC. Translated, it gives CASSEGGVPHNEQYF.